The rows below give T cell receptor beta chains drawn from one sample of a study of T cells after posttransplantation cyclophosphamide. The repertoire was sequenced with immunoSEQ multiplex PCR; TCRdb's copy has only in-frame clones and lacks some. The data list roughly 32,000 clones, none observed once; approximately 4.3% falls to the top ten. Sequencing was done on a sample of PBMCs. Receptors originate from a woman aged 25 to 39 in good health and a related stem cell transplant donor. Both conserved end residues are part of each CDR3. Fields, in order: CDR3 protein, CDR3 DNA, clone size, J gene, D gene, V gene. The D gene is left open where the match is weak. Clone size appears in some rows only: once, few, many, or a class for an expanded clone.

CAWSWRDYQPQHF TGTGCCTGGAGTTGGAGGGACTATCAGCCCCAGCATTTT few TRBJ1-5 NA TRBV30
CASSSGSRVWNYGYTF TGTGCCAGCAGCTCGGGATCCAGGGTCTGGAACTATGGCTACACCTTC many TRBJ1-2 NA TRBV7-2
CASSFGLVGQGPLGYTF TGTGCCAGCAGTTTCGGGCTTGTGGGGCAGGGGCCCCTCGGCTACACCTTC NA TRBJ1-2 NA TRBV27
CASSQAGTGGGSDTQYF TGTGCCAGCAGCCAAGCAGGGACAGGGGGTGGGTCAGATACGCAGTATTTT many TRBJ2-3 TRBD1 TRBV4-2
CAWDREVYNEQFF TGTGCCTGGGACAGGGAAGTATACAATGAGCAGTTCTTC many TRBJ2-1 TRBD1 TRBV30
CASSLIQGGTEAFF TGTGCCAGCAGCTTGATACAGGGTGGTACTGAAGCTTTCTTT many TRBJ1-1 NA TRBV5-6
CASSIRTGGDEQYF TGTGCCAGTAGTATTAGGACAGGGGGCGACGAGCAGTACTTC many TRBJ2-7 TRBD1 TRBV19
CASSTTGGEGTNEKLFF TGTGCCAGCAGCACCACAGGGGGAGAGGGGACTAATGAAAAACTGTTTTTT many TRBJ1-4 TRBD1 TRBV11-2
CASSQGRLAGGQYF TGTGCCAGCAGCCAAGGAAGGCTAGCGGGGGGGCAGTACTTC many TRBJ2-7 TRBD2 TRBV14
CASSLTGGAGTEAFF TGCGCCAGCAGCTTGACAGGGGGCGCGGGCACTGAAGCTTTCTTT many TRBJ1-1 TRBD1 TRBV5-1
CSAPDRGRAFF TGCAGTGCTCCGGACAGGGGGCGTGCTTTCTTT many TRBJ1-1 TRBD1 TRBV20-1
CASSFPTPTGELFF TGTGCCAGCAGCTTTCCGACTCCGACCGGGGAGCTGTTTTTT many TRBJ2-2 NA TRBV11-2
CASSLVGGVEQFF TGTGCCAGCAGCTTAGTAGGGGGCGTTGAGCAGTTCTTC many TRBJ2-1 TRBD1 TRBV11-3
CASSSRGSGNTIYF TGTGCCAGCAGCTCCAGGGGGTCTGGAAACACCATATATTTT many TRBJ1-3 TRBD1 TRBV5-5
CASSYDRSYEQYF TGTGCCAGCAGTTACGACAGGAGCTACGAGCAGTACTTC many TRBJ2-7 NA TRBV27
CASSLGGTGPYEQYF TGTGCCAGCAGCTTAGGCGGGACAGGACCCTACGAGCAGTACTTC many TRBJ2-7 TRBD1 TRBV11-2
CASRRGPSGANVLTF TGTGCCAGCAGGAGGGGCCCCTCTGGGGCCAACGTCCTGACTTTC NA TRBJ2-6 NA TRBV6-5
CASSLGGGVTDTQYF TGTGCCAGCAGTTTGGGCGGGGGTGTCACAGATACGCAGTATTTT many TRBJ2-3 TRBD2 TRBV12-3/TRBV12-4
CASSRQGAWNQPQHF TGTGCCAGCAGCCGACAGGGGGCTTGGAATCAGCCCCAGCATTTT many TRBJ1-5 TRBD1 TRBV5-8
CASSLNRVAYEQYF TGTGCCAGCAGCTTAAACAGGGTGGCCTACGAGCAGTACTTC NA TRBJ2-7 NA TRBV7-3
CSVEEVRGQGSGYTF TGCAGCGTTGAAGAGGTACGCGGACAGGGATCAGGCTACACCTTC NA TRBJ1-2 TRBD1 TRBV29-1
CASRNGLESNQPQHF TGTGCCAGCAGAAACGGACTGGAGAGCAATCAGCCCCAGCATTTT many TRBJ1-5 NA TRBV6-2/TRBV6-3